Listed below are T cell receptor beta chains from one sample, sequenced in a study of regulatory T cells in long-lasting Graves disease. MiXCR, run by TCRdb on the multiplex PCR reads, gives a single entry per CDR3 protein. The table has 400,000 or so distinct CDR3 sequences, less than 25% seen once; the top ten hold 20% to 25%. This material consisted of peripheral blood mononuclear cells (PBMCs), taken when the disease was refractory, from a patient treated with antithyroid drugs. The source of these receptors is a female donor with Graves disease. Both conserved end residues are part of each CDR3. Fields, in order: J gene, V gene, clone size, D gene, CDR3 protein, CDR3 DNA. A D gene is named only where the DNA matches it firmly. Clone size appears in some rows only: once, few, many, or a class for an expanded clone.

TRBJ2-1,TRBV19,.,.,CASSITYRDREQFF,TGTGCCAGTAGTATAACCTATCGAGACCGTGAGCAGTTCTTC
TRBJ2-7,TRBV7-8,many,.,CASSPHAYEQYF,TGTGCCAGCAGCCCACATGCTTACGAGCAGTACTTC
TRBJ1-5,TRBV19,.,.,CASTPSGGGRQPQHF,TGTGCCAGTACCCCCTCCGGGGGGGGGCGTCAGCCCCAGCATTTT
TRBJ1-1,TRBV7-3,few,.,CASAQTGPAKGTEAFF,TGTGCCAGCGCCCAGACGGGACCAGCTAAAGGAACTGAAGCTTTCTTT
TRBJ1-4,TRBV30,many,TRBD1,CAWSDRGEKLFF,TGTGCCTGGAGTGACAGGGGTGAAAAACTGTTTTTT
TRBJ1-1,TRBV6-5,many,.,CASSSGTTEAFF,TGTGCCAGCAGTTCCGGAACGACTGAAGCTTTCTTT
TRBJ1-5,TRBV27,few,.,CASSFGQRGDQPQHF,TGTGCCAGCAGTTTCGGGCAAAGGGGGGATCAGCCCCAGCATTTT
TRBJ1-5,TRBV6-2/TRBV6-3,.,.,CASSWAAGSNQPQHF,TGTGCCAGCAGTTGGGCGGCGGGTAGCAATCAGCCCCAGCATTTT
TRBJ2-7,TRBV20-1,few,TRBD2,CSASQVAGVSEQYF,TGCAGTGCCAGCCAGGTAGCGGGAGTAAGTGAGCAGTACTTC
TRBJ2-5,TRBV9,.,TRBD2,CASSPESTSGETQYF,TGTGCCAGCAGCCCCGAATCGACTAGCGGAGAGACCCAGTACTTC
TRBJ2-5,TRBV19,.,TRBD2,CASSTGAASGNPIETQYF,TGTGCCAGTAGTACAGGGGCAGCTAGCGGGAACCCCATAGAGACCCAGTACTTC
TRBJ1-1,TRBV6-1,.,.,CASWGGMAFF,TGTGCCAGTTGGGGGGGGATGGCTTTCTTT
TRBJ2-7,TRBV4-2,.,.,CASSRSGGDYEQYF,TGTGCCAGCAGCCGGTCGGGGGGCGATTACGAGCAGTACTTC
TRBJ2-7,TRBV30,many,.,CAWSKTYEQYF,TGTGCCTGGAGTAAAACCTACGAGCAGTACTTC
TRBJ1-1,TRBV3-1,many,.,CASSQAGITEAFF,TGTGCCAGCAGCCAAGCCGGGATCACTGAAGCTTTCTTT
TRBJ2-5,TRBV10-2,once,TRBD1,CASSESGTEQKTRYF,TGCGCCAGCAGTGAGTCAGGGACAGAACAAAAGACCCGGTACTTC
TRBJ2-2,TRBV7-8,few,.,CASAPGTGELFF,TGTGCCAGCGCACCCGGCACCGGGGAGCTGTTTTTT
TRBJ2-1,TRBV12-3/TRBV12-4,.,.,CASSLPVHPGQQFF,TGTGCCAGCAGTTTGCCCGTCCATCCGGGACAGCAGTTCTTC
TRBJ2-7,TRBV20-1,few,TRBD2,CSARRPGLVGEQYF,TGCAGTGCTAGGAGACCGGGACTAGTTGGAGAGCAGTACTTC
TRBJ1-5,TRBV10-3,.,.,CAISEGAGNQPQHF,TGTGCCATCAGTGAGGGGGCAGGCAATCAGCCCCAGCATTTT
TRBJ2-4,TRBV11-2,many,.,CASSLGAGVKNIQYF,TGTGCCAGCAGCTTAGGAGCGGGTGTCAAAAACATTCAGTACTTC
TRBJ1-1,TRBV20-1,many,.,CSATNRIHTEAFF,TGCAGTGCTACCAACAGAATTCACACTGAAGCTTTCTTT
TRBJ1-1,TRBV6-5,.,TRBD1,CASSYSKDRGALNTEAFF,TGTGCCAGCAGTTACTCTAAGGACAGGGGAGCCCTCAACACTGAAGCTTTCTTT
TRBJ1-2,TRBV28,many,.,CASGRPGYTF,TGTGCCAGCGGAAGACCCGGCTACACCTTC
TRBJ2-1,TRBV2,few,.,CASKADSYNEQFF,TGTGCCAGCAAGGCGGACTCCTACAATGAGCAGTTCTTC
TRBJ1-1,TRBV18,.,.,CASSPITGWGNTEAFF,TGTGCCAGCTCACCAATTACAGGGTGGGGGAACACTGAAGCTTTCTTT
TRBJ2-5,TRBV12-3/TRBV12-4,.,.,CASSFWGLQETQYF,TGTGCCAGCAGTTTTTGGGGGCTCCAAGAGACCCAGTACTTC
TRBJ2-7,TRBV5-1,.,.,CASREPPDEQYF,TGCGCCAGCAGGGAGCCGCCCGACGAGCAGTACTTC